This T cell receptor (beta chain) came from a study of OX40 agonist ivuxolimab in advanced cancers. Across the whole study: A mean age of 60 years, range about 23 to 80, was recorded, and about 83% were male.

Profiling relied on immunoSEQ multiplex PCR, and the TCRdb table lists in-frame clones only, not all of them. This table holds approximately 73,000 clones, approximately 90% found once. In germline, CDR1 is SGHDT, CDR2 YYEEEE. This CDR3 has 13 residues. V was clipped by 0 bases and J by 3 bases, with 6 bases between them. On this clone: The antigen remains unidentified.

General study results and limits: Some nonresponders additionally presented with little normalized T-cell clonal expansion. With doses of 0.1 to 3.0 mg/kg, CD4+ and CD8+ blood T cells had undergone clonal expansion by week 6.

This sequence originates from an adult with an advanced solid tumor such as melanoma, head and neck, liver or kidney cancer. The chain links TRBV5-6 to TRBJ2-5; tentatively, D is TRBD1 or TRBD2 (5 bases each). The sequencing here drew on CD4+ or CD8+ T cells sorted from blood, taken in a trial of the OX40 agonist ivuxolimab. The CDR3 DNA is TGTGCCAGCAGCTTGGTGGGGGAAGAGACCCAGTACTTC. Amino acid sequence: CASSLVGEETQYF.